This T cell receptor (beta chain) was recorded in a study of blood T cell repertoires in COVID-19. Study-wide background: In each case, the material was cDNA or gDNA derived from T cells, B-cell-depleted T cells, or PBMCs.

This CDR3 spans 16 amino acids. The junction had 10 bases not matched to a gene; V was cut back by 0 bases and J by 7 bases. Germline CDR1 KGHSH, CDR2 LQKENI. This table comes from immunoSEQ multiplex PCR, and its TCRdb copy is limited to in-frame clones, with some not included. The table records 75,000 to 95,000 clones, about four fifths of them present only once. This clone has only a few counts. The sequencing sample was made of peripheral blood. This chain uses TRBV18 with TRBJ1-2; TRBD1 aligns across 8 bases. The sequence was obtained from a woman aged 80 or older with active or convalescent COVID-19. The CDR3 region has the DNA TGTGCCAGCTCACCACCAGGGGAGGCAGGGGGCCTTGGCTACACCTTC. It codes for CASSPPGEAGGLGYTF.